This T cell receptor (beta chain) is drawn from a study of neoadjuvant anti-PD-1 for oral cavity cancer. Study in general: Patients without progression got a fourth dose around day 43.

Analysis of PBMCs was direct, with no culture step. Six replicates per PBMC sample, mostly from 480 ng of genomic DNA. Profiling relied on immunoSEQ multiplex PCR, and the TCRdb table lists in-frame clones only, not all of them. The sample contains some 33,000 clones, just under 90% of which appear only once. The germline V and J ends were trimmed by 7 bases and 0 bases, with 10 bases remaining between them. CDR1 and CDR2 (germline): SQVTM, ANQGSEA. The CDR3 has 13 residues. The chain couples TRBV29-1 to TRBJ2-1; perhaps TRBD1 as D (5 bases). This material consisted of PBMCs, taken before nivolumab (anti-PD-1) treatment. The clonotype originates from a person between 35 and 79 years old with oral cavity squamous cell carcinoma. CDR3 sequence (DNA): TGCAGCGGATGGACAAGCTCCTACAATGAGCAGTTCTTC. Amino acids: CSGWTSSYNEQFF.